The rows below give T cell receptor beta chains drawn from one sample of a study of T cell changes during pregnancy in multiple sclerosis. Clones were sequenced by immunoSEQ multiplex PCR, and TCRdb holds only the in-frame ones, with some missing. The table records roughly 74,000 clones, 70% to 90% of them present only once. Here the sequenced sample was peripheral blood, taken before pregnancy. The receptor set was obtained from a female donor with multiple sclerosis, enrolled in a pregnancy study. Both conserved end residues are part of each CDR3. Fields, in order: V gene, J gene, D gene, clone size, CDR3 DNA, CDR3 protein. The D gene is left open where the match is weak. The size of a clone is reported for some rows only, either as once, few or many, or as a class for expanded clones.

V: TRBV27
J: TRBJ2-5
D: TRBD1
size: -
DNA: TGTGCCAGCAGTCGAGGGACAGACCTTCGGGAGACCCAGTACTTC
CDR3: CASSRGTDLRETQYF

V: TRBV4-2
J: TRBJ2-3
D: TRBD2
size: -
DNA: TGTGCCAGCAGCCGTCTAGCGGGCCCAGGTACGCAGTATTTT
CDR3: CASSRLAGPGTQYF

V: TRBV6-1
J: TRBJ1-5
D: -
size: -
DNA: TGTGCCAGCAGCTACAGGGATAGCAATCAGCCCCAGCATTTT
CDR3: CASSYRDSNQPQHF

V: TRBV6-1
J: TRBJ1-3
D: -
size: -
DNA: TGTGCCAGCAGTGTACTCGACAGCTCTGGAAACACCATATATTTT
CDR3: CASSVLDSSGNTIYF

V: TRBV7-9
J: TRBJ1-1
D: TRBD1
size: -
DNA: TGTGCCAGCAGCTCAACGACAGGGGTGAACACTGAAGCTTTCTTT
CDR3: CASSSTTGVNTEAFF

V: TRBV2
J: TRBJ2-2
D: -
size: -
DNA: TGTGCCAGCAGTGATCTCGGCCCAGCGTCTACCGGGGAGCTGTTTTTT
CDR3: CASSDLGPASTGELFF

V: TRBV2
J: TRBJ2-7
D: TRBD1
size: -
DNA: TGTGCCAGCAGCGAGGACAGGGGGACGAACGAGCAGTACTTC
CDR3: CASSEDRGTNEQYF

V: TRBV7-9
J: TRBJ1-4
D: -
size: -
DNA: TGTGCCAGCAGCTTAGAACAGGGCACTAATGAAAAACTGTTTTTT
CDR3: CASSLEQGTNEKLFF

V: TRBV11-3
J: TRBJ2-1
D: TRBD2
size: once
DNA: TGTGCCAGCAGCCGCCAGACGGCGGGGGGCCTCAATGAGCAGTTCTTC
CDR3: CASSRQTAGGLNEQFF

V: TRBV5-1
J: TRBJ1-5
D: TRBD1
size: -
DNA: TGCGCCAGCAGCGAAACAGGGGTGGGGCAGCCCCAGCATTTT
CDR3: CASSETGVGQPQHF

V: TRBV7-3
J: TRBJ1-1
D: -
size: few
DNA: TGTGCCAGCAGAAGGACAGTGAACACTGAAGCTTTCTTT
CDR3: CASRRTVNTEAFF

V: TRBV12-5
J: TRBJ2-3
D: TRBD2
size: -
DNA: TGTGCTAGTGGTATGACTAGCGGGGTTGGAAATACGCAGTATTTT
CDR3: CASGMTSGVGNTQYF

V: TRBV19
J: TRBJ2-2
D: TRBD1
size: -
DNA: TGTGCCAGTAGTCTCTGGGACAGGGGAGGCACCGGGGAGCTGTTTTTT
CDR3: CASSLWDRGGTGELFF

V: TRBV5-1
J: TRBJ2-3
D: -
size: -
DNA: TGCGCCAGCAGCGCAAAAGGGGGTCAGGATACGCAGTATTTT
CDR3: CASSAKGGQDTQYF

V: TRBV2
J: TRBJ2-6
D: -
size: -
DNA: TGTGCCAGCAGTGAAGTTTCGGTCTCTGGGGCCAACGTCCTGACTTTC
CDR3: CASSEVSVSGANVLTF

V: TRBV27
J: TRBJ2-3
D: -
size: -
DNA: TGTGCCAGCAGTTTTGGCCTGGGGCGAGATACGCAGTATTTT
CDR3: CASSFGLGRDTQYF

V: TRBV7-2
J: TRBJ2-1
D: TRBD2
size: once
DNA: TGTGCCAGCAGTTCGACTAGCGGGGGGAAGTTCTTC
CDR3: CASSSTSGGKFF

V: TRBV12-5
J: TRBJ2-7
D: -
size: -
DNA: TGTGCTAGTGGTTTGGCCCCCCGGGACACCTACGAGCAGTACTTC
CDR3: CASGLAPRDTYEQYF

V: TRBV2
J: TRBJ2-7
D: TRBD2
size: -
DNA: TGTGCCAGCAACCACGATAGGACTAGCGGGGCATACGAGCAGTACTTC
CDR3: CASNHDRTSGAYEQYF

V: TRBV28
J: TRBJ2-1
D: -
size: -
DNA: TGTGCCAGCAGCAGACAGGCCTTTTATGTTTCGCAGTTCTTC
CDR3: CASSRQAFYVSQFF

V: TRBV5-1
J: TRBJ2-1
D: TRBD2
size: -
DNA: TGCGCCAGCAGCTTACCGGGACTAGGGACTCAGGGGCAGTTCTTC
CDR3: CASSLPGLGTQGQFF

V: TRBV6-5
J: TRBJ2-5
D: TRBD2
size: once
DNA: TGTGCCAGCAGCCCCGGGGGGGCCCAAGAGACCCAGTACTTC
CDR3: CASSPGGAQETQYF

V: TRBV7-9
J: TRBJ2-7
D: -
size: -
DNA: TGTGCCAGCAGCTCCGACAGCATGGTCTCCTACGAGCAGTACTTC
CDR3: CASSSDSMVSYEQYF

V: TRBV30
J: TRBJ2-4
D: -
size: -
DNA: TGTGCCTGGAGTACGGACTACCCCCTAGGTGCCAAAAACATTCAGTACTTC
CDR3: CAWSTDYPLGAKNIQYF

V: TRBV12-5
J: TRBJ1-3
D: -
size: once
DNA: TGTGCTAGTGGTTTCGTACAGGTAAACTCTGGAAACACCATATATTTT
CDR3: CASGFVQVNSGNTIYF

V: TRBV7-6
J: TRBJ2-2
D: TRBD2
size: -
DNA: TGTGCCAGCAGCCAGACTAGCGTGACGACGACCGGGGAGCTGTTTTTT
CDR3: CASSQTSVTTTGELFF

V: TRBV7-9
J: TRBJ2-1
D: -
size: -
DNA: TGTGCCAGCAGCTTCTCTACAGGGGAGCAGTTCTTC
CDR3: CASSFSTGEQFF